The TCR beta chain described here comes from a study of T cell repertoires in cytomegalovirus infection. Study findings and constraints: Cumulative frequency (of public TCR beta family members) identified carriers of CMV plus the relevant HLA. The study found HLA-C-restricted CMV-specific TCR beta clonotypes dominating the ex vivo response.

Germline CDR1 is SGDLS and CDR2 is YYNGEE. Trimming left V 0 bases short and J 9 bases short, with 13 bases between. The CDR3 is 14 residues long. Details on this clonotype: Antigen unknown.

TCRdb called the reads again in MiXCR, with one record for every CDR3 protein. The data hold about 490,000 distinct CDR3 sequences, with 15% to 20% observed a single time. The sequence was obtained from a human donor in good health (CMV status not recorded). Some clones in this sample may be carry-over from other donors' samples. The chain uses TRBV9 and TRBJ1-5; D is perhaps TRBD1 (5 bases). The sequencing input was CD8+ T cells from PBMCs. The CDR3 nucleotides read TGTGCCAGCAGCGTAGGAACAGGTCCAAGGCCCCAGCATTTT. Its translation is CASSVGTGPRPQHF. Drawing the rest from reference TRBV9 and TRBJ1-5, the complete variable domain is DSGVTQTPKHLITATGQRVTLRCSPRSGDLSVYWYQQSLDQGLQFLIQYYNGEERAKGNILERFSAQQFPDLHSELNLSSLELGDSALYFCASSVGTGPRPQHFGDGTRLSIL.